A selection of T cell receptor beta chains follows, all from one sample in a study of blood T cell repertoires in COVID-19. Profiling relied on immunoSEQ multiplex PCR, and the TCRdb table lists in-frame clones only, not all of them. The data hold about 230,000 clones, with approximately 87% observed a single time. Sequenced material: peripheral blood. The receptors stem from a woman between 65 and 79 years old with active or convalescent COVID-19. Both conserved end residues are part of each CDR3. D genes are given only for firm matches. Not every row has a clone size; where given, it reads once, few, many or a size class.

clone_size	d_call	j_call	v_call	cdr3_aa	cdr3_nt
.	.	TRBJ1-6	TRBV5-1	CASSLRADSPLHF	TGCGCCAGCAGCCTTCGTGCGGATTCACCCCTCCACTTT
.	.	TRBJ1-1	TRBV6-5	CASSYTGYTEAFF	TGTGCCAGCAGTTACACAGGGTACACTGAAGCTTTCTTT
.	TRBD2	TRBJ2-2	TRBV7-9	CASSLRGLAQNTGELFF	TGTGCCAGCAGCTTACGTGGACTAGCGCAGAACACCGGGGAGCTGTTTTTT
.	.	TRBJ2-5	TRBV7-9	CASSPGGGGQETQYF	TGTGCCAGCAGTCCCGGGGGAGGGGGGCAAGAGACCCAGTACTTC
.	.	TRBJ1-6	TRBV27	CASSRQQAYNSPLHF	TGTGCCAGCAGTCGTCAACAGGCCTATAATTCACCCCTCCACTTT
.	TRBD2	TRBJ2-1	TRBV4-1	CASSQDPSGSRYEQFF	TGCGCCAGCAGCCAAGATCCCAGCGGGAGTAGGTATGAGCAGTTCTTC
.	TRBD1	TRBJ1-2	TRBV6-2/TRBV6-3	CASSRDRVLVYGYTF	TGTGCCAGCAGTCGCGACAGGGTCTTGGTCTATGGCTACACCTTC
.	TRBD2	TRBJ2-7	TRBV14	CASSAWTSGSYEQYF	TGTGCCAGCTCGGCCTGGACTAGCGGGTCCTACGAGCAGTACTTC
once	TRBD2	TRBJ2-3	TRBV5-1	CASSLGLAGDASTDTQYF	TGCGCCAGCAGCTTGGGACTAGCGGGGGATGCTAGCACAGATACGCAGTATTTT
.	.	TRBJ2-2	TRBV5-1	CASSLVLFTGELLF	TGCGCCAGCAGCTTGGTACTTTTCACCGGGGAGCTGCTTTTT
.	TRBD2	TRBJ2-1	TRBV7-9	CASSRLTSGGRGPYNEQFF	TGTGCCAGCAGTCGCCTCACTAGCGGTGGACGAGGACCGTACAATGAGCAGTTCTTC
.	TRBD2	TRBJ2-5	TRBV4-3	CASSLGTSGGETQYF	TGCGCCAGCAGCCTTGGGACTAGCGGGGGTGAGACCCAGTACTTC
few	.	TRBJ1-6	TRBV5-1	CASRDTNSPLHF	TGCGCCAGCAGAGACACTAATTCACCCCTCCACTTT
once	.	TRBJ2-5	TRBV7-2	CASSSLLGETQYF	TGTGCCAGCAGCTCGCTACTTGGAGAGACCCAGTACTTC
.	.	TRBJ2-7	TRBV21-1	CASSNQTSGRAGEQYF	TGTGCCAGCAGCAACCAGACTAGCGGGAGGGCCGGAGAGCAGTACTTC
.	TRBD1	TRBJ2-7	TRBV19	CASSGQGGKYEQYF	TGTGCCAGTAGCGGACAGGGGGGAAAGTACGAGCAGTACTTC
.	TRBD1	TRBJ2-7	TRBV6-5	CASRKRDRGYEQYF	TGTGCCAGCAGAAAACGGGACAGGGGTTACGAGCAGTACTTC
.	TRBD1	TRBJ1-4	TRBV19	CASSKGGQGYEKLFF	TGTGCCAGTAGTAAGGGCGGACAGGGGTACGAAAAACTGTTTTTT
many	.	TRBJ1-2	TRBV24-1	CATSDFKGGNYGYTF	TGTGCCACCAGTGATTTCAAGGGAGGAAACTATGGCTACACCTTC
.	.	TRBJ1-2	TRBV7-2	CASSLDRLRGYTF	TGTGCCAGCAGCTTGGACAGACTGAGGGGCTACACCTTC
many	.	TRBJ2-7	TRBV4-1	CASSQDGTYYEQYF	TGCGCCAGCAGCCAAGATGGGACATACTACGAGCAGTACTTC
few	TRBD1	TRBJ2-5	TRBV27	CASSYRGEAETQYF	TGTGCCAGCAGTTACAGGGGAGAAGCAGAGACCCAGTACTTC
.	.	TRBJ2-5	TRBV9	CASSVVPVETQYF	TGTGCCAGCAGCGTAGTCCCTGTAGAGACCCAGTACTTC
.	TRBD2	TRBJ2-7	TRBV5-4	CASSRKPGLAGGSSYEQYF	TGTGCCAGCAGCCGAAAACCGGGACTAGCGGGGGGAAGCTCCTACGAGCAGTACTTC
.	.	TRBJ2-3	TRBV15	CATSRTGEGTDTQYF	TGTGCCACCAGCAGGACAGGGGAGGGGACAGATACGCAGTATTTT
.	.	TRBJ1-4	TRBV20-1	CSGQNNEKLFF	TGCAGTGGACAGAATAATGAAAAACTGTTTTTT
.	.	TRBJ1-3	TRBV4-2	CASSHTTSSGNTIYF	TGTGCCAGCAGCCACACAACCAGCTCTGGAAACACCATATATTTT
few	TRBD1	TRBJ1-2	TRBV19	CASSPIPGQGGRSYGYTF	TGTGCCAGTAGTCCCATCCCGGGACAGGGAGGAAGAAGCTATGGCTACACCTTC
few	.	TRBJ1-2	TRBV6-5	CASSLGDYGYTF	TGTGCCAGCAGTCTAGGGGACTATGGCTACACCTTC
.	TRBD2	TRBJ2-7	TRBV11-2	CASSWTSGTYEQYF	TGTGCCAGCAGCTGGACTAGCGGGACTTACGAGCAGTACTTC
.	TRBD2	TRBJ2-1	TRBV7-6	CASSPLAGGHYNEQFF	TGTGCCAGCAGCCCGTTAGCGGGGGGACACTACAATGAGCAGTTCTTC
once	TRBD1	TRBJ1-5	TRBV27	CASRADRGAGSNQPQHF	TGTGCCAGCAGGGCCGACAGGGGCGCCGGCAGCAATCAGCCCCAGCATTTT
many	.	TRBJ1-5	TRBV2	CASSKNGRGSQPQHF	TGTGCCAGCAGCAAGAACGGAAGGGGGAGTCAGCCCCAGCATTTT
.	TRBD1	TRBJ2-7	TRBV18	CASSPLDRGLGEQYF	TGTGCCAGCTCACCACTAGACAGGGGGCTAGGCGAGCAGTACTTC
.	.	TRBJ1-1	TRBV6-1	CASSDWGMNTEAFF	TGTGCCAGCAGTGATTGGGGCATGAACACTGAAGCTTTCTTT
.	.	TRBJ1-1	TRBV5-6	CASSLNTEAFF	TGTGCCAGCAGCCTCAACACTGAAGCTTTCTTT
.	TRBD2	TRBJ2-2	TRBV5-1	CASSILAGVDTGELFF	TGCGCCAGCAGCATACTAGCGGGGGTCGACACCGGGGAGCTGTTTTTT
.	TRBD2	TRBJ2-5	TRBV7-6	CASSSRGGLAGGRGETQYF	TGTGCCAGCAGCTCCCGGGGGGGGCTAGCGGGAGGGAGAGGAGAGACCCAGTACTTC
.	TRBD1	TRBJ2-5	TRBV5-1	CASSRGQAEETQYF	TGCGCCAGCAGCAGGGGACAGGCGGAGGAGACCCAGTACTTC
.	.	TRBJ2-5	TRBV5-1	CASSLVGVEETQYF	TGCGCCAGCAGCTTGGTAGGGGTTGAAGAGACCCAGTACTTC
.	TRBD1	TRBJ1-2	TRBV5-5	CASSLGDSLGYTF	TGTGCCAGCAGCTTGGGGGACAGCCTTGGCTACACCTTC
.	.	TRBJ2-3	TRBV12-3/TRBV12-4	CASSSVTDTQYF	TGTGCCAGCAGTTCCGTCACAGATACGCAGTATTTT
.	TRBD1	TRBJ1-2	TRBV3-1/TRBV3-2	CASSARDRGPGYTF	TGTGCCAGCAGCGCCCGGGACAGGGGGCCGGGCTACACCTTC
.	.	TRBJ2-1	TRBV21-1	CASSTRQGNEQFF	TGTGCCAGCAGCACCCGACAGGGCAATGAGCAGTTCTTC
.	TRBD2	TRBJ2-7	TRBV6-5	CASSYSSAGGLYEQYF	TGTGCCAGCAGTTACTCGAGTGCGGGGGGCCTATACGAGCAGTACTTC
.	TRBD2	TRBJ2-2	TRBV5-4	CASSGGVGELFF	TGTGCCAGCAGCGGGGGGGTCGGGGAGCTGTTTTTT
.	.	TRBJ1-4	TRBV5-1	CASSLFTGGQEKLFF	TGCGCCAGCAGCTTATTCACAGGCGGCCAGGAAAAACTGTTTTTT
.	TRBD1	TRBJ2-5	TRBV11-2	CASSQGVLETQYF	TGTGCCAGCAGCCAGGGGGTCCTAGAGACCCAGTACTTC
.	.	TRBJ2-7	TRBV5-4	CASSLGSSSYEQYF	TGTGCCAGCAGCTTGGGGTCTAGCTCCTACGAGCAGTACTTC
once	TRBD1	TRBJ1-2	TRBV10-3	CAISEQGGRANYGYTF	TGTGCCATCAGTGAGCAGGGGGGCAGGGCGAACTATGGCTACACCTTC
.	.	TRBJ2-7	TRBV21-1	CASSKDPPGQRYYEQYF	TGTGCCAGCAGCAAAGATCCCCCGGGACAGCGCTACTACGAGCAGTACTTC
.	TRBD1	TRBJ2-2	TRBV19	CASSANRDRGPTGELFF	TGTGCCAGTAGTGCCAACCGGGACAGGGGTCCCACCGGGGAGCTGTTTTTT